This T cell receptor beta chain was identified in a study of cytomegalovirus exposure and HLA in healthy donors. Study-level points and caveats: Using the classifier, cytomegalovirus status was reportedly diagnosed with high specificity and sensitivity.

Sampled while nominally healthy, donors likely had unrecorded immune exposures. The CDR3 length is 20 residues. V was pared by 4 bases and J by 2 bases, with 15 bases of the junction left unmatched. Germline CDR1 MDHEN, CDR2 SYDVKM. The primer mix had 60 Vbeta and 13 Jbeta primers. Clones were sequenced by immunoSEQ multiplex PCR, and TCRdb holds only the in-frame ones, with some missing. Of about 150,000 clones detected, about 60% appear once; the ten largest clones hold 5.5% to 9%. For this clone: What it recognizes is unknown.

Sequenced: PBMCs. V is TRBV28 and J is TRBJ2-3; 13 bases line up with TRBD2. This receptor was obtained from a woman aged 55-70 years in good health and CMV-seropositive. This CDR3 reads CASSSGLAGEYGLDTDTQYF. CDR3 nucleotides: TGTGCCAGCAGTTCCGGACTAGCGGGAGAGTATGGCCTCGACACAGATACGCAGTATTTT.